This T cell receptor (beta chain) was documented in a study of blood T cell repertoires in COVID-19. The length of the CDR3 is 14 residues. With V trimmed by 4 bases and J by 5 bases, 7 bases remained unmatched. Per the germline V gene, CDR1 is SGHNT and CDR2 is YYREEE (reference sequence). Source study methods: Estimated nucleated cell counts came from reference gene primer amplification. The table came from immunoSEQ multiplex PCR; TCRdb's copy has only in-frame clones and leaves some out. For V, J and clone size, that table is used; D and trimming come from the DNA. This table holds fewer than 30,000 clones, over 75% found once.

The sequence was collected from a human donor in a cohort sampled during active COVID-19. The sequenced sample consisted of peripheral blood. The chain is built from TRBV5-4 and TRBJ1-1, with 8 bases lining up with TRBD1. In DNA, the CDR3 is TGTGCCAGCAGCGGCAGGGGGCGAGGAACTGAAGCTTTCTTT. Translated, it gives CASSGRGRGTEAFF.